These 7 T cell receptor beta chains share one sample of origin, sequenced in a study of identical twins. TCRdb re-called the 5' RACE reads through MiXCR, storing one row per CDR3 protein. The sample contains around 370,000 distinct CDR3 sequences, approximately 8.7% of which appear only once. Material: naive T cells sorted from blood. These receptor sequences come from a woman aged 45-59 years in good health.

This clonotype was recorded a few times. CDR3 DNA sequence: TGTGCCAGCAGCGCCGGTGTCCTAAGCACAGATACGCAGTATTTT. Protein product: CASSAGVLSTDTQYF. The chain carries TRBV7-8 and TRBJ2-3, with D hard to call. Trimming stripped 5 bases from V and 0 bases from J, with 12 bases between. There are 15 residues in the CDR3. CDR1 SGHVS and CDR2 FQNEAQ come from the germline V gene.

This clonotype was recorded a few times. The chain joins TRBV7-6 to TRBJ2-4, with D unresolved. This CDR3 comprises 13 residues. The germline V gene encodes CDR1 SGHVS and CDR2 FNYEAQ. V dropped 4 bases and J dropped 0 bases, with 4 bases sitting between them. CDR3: CASSSRAKNIQYF. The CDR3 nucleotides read TGTGCCAGCAGCTCCAGAGCCAAAAACATTCAGTACTTC.

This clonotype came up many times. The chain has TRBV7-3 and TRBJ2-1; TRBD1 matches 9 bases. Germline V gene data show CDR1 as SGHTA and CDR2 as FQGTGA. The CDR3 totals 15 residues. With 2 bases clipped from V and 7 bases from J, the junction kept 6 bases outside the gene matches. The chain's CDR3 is CASSLGGQGGNEQFF. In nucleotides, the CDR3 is TGTGCCAGCAGCTTAGGGGGACAGGGTGGGAATGAGCAGTTCTTC.

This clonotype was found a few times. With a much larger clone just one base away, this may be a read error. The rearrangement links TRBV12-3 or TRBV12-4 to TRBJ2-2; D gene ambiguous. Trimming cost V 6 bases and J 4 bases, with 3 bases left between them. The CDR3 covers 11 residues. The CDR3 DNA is TGTGCCAGCAGGGCCACCGGGGAGCTGTTTTTT. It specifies CASRATGELFF.

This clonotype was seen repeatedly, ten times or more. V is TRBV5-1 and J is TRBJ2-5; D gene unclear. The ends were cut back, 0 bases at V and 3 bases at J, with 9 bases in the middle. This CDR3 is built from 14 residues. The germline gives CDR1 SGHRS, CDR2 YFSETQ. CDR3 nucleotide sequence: TGCGCCAGCAGCTTGGAAGCCTCCGAAGAGACCCAGTACTTC. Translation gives CASSLEASEETQYF. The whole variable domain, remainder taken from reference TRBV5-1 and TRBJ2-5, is KAGVTQTPRYLIKTRGQQVTLSCSPISGHRSVSWYQQTPGQGLQFLFEYFSETQRNKGNFPGRFSGRQFSNSRSEMNVSTLELGDSALYLCASSLEASEETQYFGPGTRLLVL.

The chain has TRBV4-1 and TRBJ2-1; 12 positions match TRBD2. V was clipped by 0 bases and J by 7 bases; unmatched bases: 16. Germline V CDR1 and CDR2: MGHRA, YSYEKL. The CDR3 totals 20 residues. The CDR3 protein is CASSQEGLAGGPRYINEQFF. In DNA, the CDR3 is TGCGCCAGCAGCCAAGAAGGGCTAGCGGGAGGGCCCCGGTATATTAATGAGCAGTTCTTC.

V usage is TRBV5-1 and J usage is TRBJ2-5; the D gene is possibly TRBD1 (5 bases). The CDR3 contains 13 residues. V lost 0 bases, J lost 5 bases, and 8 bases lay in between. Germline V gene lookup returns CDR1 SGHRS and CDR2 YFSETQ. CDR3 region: CASSLGQSETQYF. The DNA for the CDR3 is TGCGCCAGCAGCTTGGGACAGTCGGAGACCCAGTACTTC.